A single sample gave rise to the 5 T cell receptor beta chains below, sequenced in a study of somatic mutations in cytotoxic T cells in rheumatoid arthritis. TCRdb's table, derived via immunoSEQ multiplex PCR, lists solely in-frame clones and lacks some. The profile shows roughly 20,000 clones, 74% of them singletons. The material sequenced was CD8+ T cells sorted from blood. These receptors originate from a man aged 55-75 years in good health.

V and J are TRBV7-6 and TRBJ2-1, with 11 positions matching TRBD2. The germline CDR1 and CDR2 sequences are SGHVS and FNYEAQ. V shed 7 bases, J shed 6 bases, and the junction held 11 bases outside the gene matches. This CDR3 comprises 16 residues. The CDR3: CASNQIAGGTVNEQFF. In DNA, the CDR3 is TGTGCCAGCAACCAGATAGCGGGGGGGACGGTCAATGAGCAGTTCTTC.

The rearrangement joins TRBV4-1 to TRBJ1-2, with D perhaps TRBD1 (6 bases). CDR3 length: 17 amino acids. V lost 3 bases and J 7 bases, leaving 24 bases between the germline ends. Germline CDR1 reads MGHRA; CDR2 reads YSYEKL. DNA for the CDR3: TGCGCCAGCAGCCATAGAGAGGACAGTGGACTCTATGGTGGCTACACCTTC. This translates into CASSHREDSGLYGGYTF.

As concerns this clone: The junction does not match germline at one end; this may be a read error. V usage is TRBV7-2 and J usage is TRBJ1-4; TRBD1 matches 8 bases. The CDR3 covers 19 residues. Germline CDR1 reads SGHTA; CDR2 reads FQGNSA. The CDR3, as DNA: TGTGCCAGCAGCATATCCACCATGACAGGGGTCATGCCTAATGAAGAACTGTTTTTT. Translated, it gives CASSISTMTGVMPNEELFF. Together with reference TRBV7-2 and TRBJ1-4, the CDR3 gives the full variable domain: GAGVSQSPSNKVTEKGKDVELRCDPISGHTALYWYRQSLGQGLEFLIYFQGNSAPDKSGLPSDRFSAERTGGSVSTLTIQRTQQEDSAVYLCASSISTMTGVMPNEELFFGSGTQLSVL.

V gene TRBV4-1 combines with J gene TRBJ2-7; possibly TRBD2 for D (5 bases). The germline gives CDR1 MGHRA, CDR2 YSYEKL. Trimming removed 3 bases at V and 2 bases at J, with 14 bases between. The CDR3 has 15 residues. CDR3 in DNA: TGCGCCAGCAGCCAGCATCTAGGGAGCGCCTACGAGCAGTACTTC. This sequence encodes CASSQHLGSAYEQYF.

The chain is built from TRBV6-4 and TRBJ1-2; D perhaps matches TRBD1 (6 bases). The CDR3 contains 15 residues. V lost 2 bases and J lost 2, with 12 bases in between. The germline gives CDR1 MRHNA, CDR2 SNTAGT. The CDR3 DNA sequence: TGTGCCAGCAGTGACGGTGGGGGCGACAACTATGGCTACACCTTC. Its translation is CASSDGGGDNYGYTF.